This T cell receptor (beta chain) was documented in a study of cytomegalovirus exposure and HLA in healthy donors. Broader study findings: Some segments of the V type, notably TRBV6-2 and TRBV6-3, were excluded as indistinguishable.

13 Jbeta primers and 60 Vbeta primers were used for the PCR. The method was immunoSEQ multiplex PCR; TCRdb's version includes in-frame clones alone and lacks a portion of them. Here the sample spans roughly 100,000 clones, 65% to 80% being singletons. V gave up 4 bases and J gave up 2 bases, with 6 bases separating them. Germline V CDR1 and CDR2: MRHNA, SNTAGT. The CDR3 is made up of 13 amino acids. Notes on this clone: The antigen is undetermined.

Sequencing input: PBMCs. The rearrangement links TRBV6-4 to TRBJ1-3; no firm D call. The TCR was taken from a male donor in good health and CMV-seropositive. The CDR3 sequence: CASSVSPGNTIYF. Here the CDR3 DNA reads TGTGCCAGCAGTGTAAGCCCTGGAAACACCATATATTTT.